Listed below are T cell receptor beta chains from one sample, sequenced in a study of T cells expressing NK-cell markers. TCRdb reanalyzed the 5' RACE reads, giving one entry per CDR3 protein sequence and no DNA. The sample's table shows about 30,000 distinct CDR3 sequences. Sequenced sample: blood T cells: a sorted CD56 or NKG2C T cell subset, CD4+ or CD8+ T cells, or bulk PBMC T cells (not recorded which). The receptors were sampled from a woman between 18 and 75 years old in good health. The CDR3 runs from the conserved cysteine through the conserved F or W. Size is stated for part of the rows, as once, few or many counts, or as a class when the clone is expanded.

V gene	J gene	clone size	CDR3 protein
TRBV2	TRBJ2-3	-	CASSESPWTSGGTDTQYF
TRBV7-9	TRBJ2-5	-	CASSPSRSRETQYF
TRBV6-5	TRBJ1-5	-	CASSYGRSNQPQHF
TRBV5-1	TRBJ1-1	-	CASSLVPLANTEAFF
TRBV7-9	TRBJ2-1	-	CASSLDRPEQFF
TRBV5-1	TRBJ2-3	-	CASGWTGPDTQYF
TRBV7-9	TRBJ2-7	-	CASSEGLAGGFYEQYF
TRBV12-3/TRBV12-4	TRBJ1-5	-	CASSQQVGQFGSNQPQHF
TRBV20-1	TRBJ1-2	-	CSARVDITNYGYTF
TRBV27	TRBJ2-7	-	CASSLSGTSGYEQYF
TRBV4-1	TRBJ2-7	-	CASSQEGGRVAEQYF
TRBV6-4	TRBJ2-1	-	CASSPTPGTENEQFF
TRBV3-1	TRBJ2-1	-	CASSQVSRAPYNEQFF
TRBV6-1	TRBJ2-2	-	CASTGLAEFTGELFF
TRBV16	TRBJ1-1	-	CASSQSKRTEAFF
TRBV10-3	TRBJ2-7	-	CAISDRISGVSYEQYF
TRBV12-3/TRBV12-4	TRBJ2-1	-	CASSWASDLNEQFF
TRBV6-2/TRBV6-3	TRBJ2-7	-	CASSYVLTSGYSYEQYF
TRBV5-1	TRBJ1-2	-	CASSLKSGVYGYTF
TRBV4-1	TRBJ1-5	-	CASSQARGQPQHF
TRBV6-1	TRBJ2-2	-	CASNLQFQGELFF
TRBV27	TRBJ2-1	-	CASSRLAGGSVEQFF
TRBV20-1	TRBJ2-7	-	CSAQTGNEQYF
TRBV29-1	TRBJ2-7	-	CSVEGMVGARGREQYF
TRBV29-1	TRBJ2-1	-	CSGGGGSYNEQFF
TRBV6-1	TRBJ2-1	-	CAILPFGTDYNEQFF
TRBV5-6	TRBJ1-2	-	CASSLKGFGYTF
TRBV11-1	TRBJ1-5	-	CASSSGDLTGTVNQPQHF
TRBV5-1	TRBJ2-7	-	CASSTREDEQYF
TRBV7-9	TRBJ2-2	-	CASSLSSNTGELFF
TRBV20-1	TRBJ2-7	-	CSARRQGSYEQYF
TRBV10-3	TRBJ2-1	-	CAISAQGNEQFF
TRBV7-3	TRBJ2-3	-	CASSPLGAGVTDTQYF
TRBV19	TRBJ2-3	-	CASSSRDVNTDTQYF
TRBV6-4	TRBJ2-2	medium-sized	CASSPTGEGGELFF
TRBV5-5	TRBJ1-6	-	CASSAGQGSSYNSPLHF
TRBV6-5	TRBJ1-2	-	CASSYGGDYGYTF
TRBV5-1	TRBJ2-3	-	CASSFGSGVTDTQYF
TRBV6-1	TRBJ1-1	-	CASSKGVEYTEAFF
TRBV27	TRBJ2-1	-	CASSLRGAGNEQFF